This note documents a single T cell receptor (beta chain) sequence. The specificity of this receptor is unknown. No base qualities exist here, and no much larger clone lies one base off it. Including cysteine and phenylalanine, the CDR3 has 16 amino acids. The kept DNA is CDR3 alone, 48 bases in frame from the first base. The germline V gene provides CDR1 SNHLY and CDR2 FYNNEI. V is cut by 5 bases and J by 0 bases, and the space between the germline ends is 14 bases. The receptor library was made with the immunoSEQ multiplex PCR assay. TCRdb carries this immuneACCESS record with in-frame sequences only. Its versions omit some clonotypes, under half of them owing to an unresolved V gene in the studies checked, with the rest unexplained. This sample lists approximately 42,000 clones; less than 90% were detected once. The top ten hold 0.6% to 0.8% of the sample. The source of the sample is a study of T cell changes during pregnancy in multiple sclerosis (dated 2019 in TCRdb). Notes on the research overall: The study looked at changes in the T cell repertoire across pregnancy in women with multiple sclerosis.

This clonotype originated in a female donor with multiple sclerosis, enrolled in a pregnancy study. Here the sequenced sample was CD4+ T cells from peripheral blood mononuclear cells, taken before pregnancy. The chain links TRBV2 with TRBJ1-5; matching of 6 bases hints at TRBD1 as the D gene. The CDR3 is CASSSGTTYSNQPQHF. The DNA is TGTGCCAGCAGTTCCGGGACAACATATAGCAATCAGCCCCAGCATTTT.